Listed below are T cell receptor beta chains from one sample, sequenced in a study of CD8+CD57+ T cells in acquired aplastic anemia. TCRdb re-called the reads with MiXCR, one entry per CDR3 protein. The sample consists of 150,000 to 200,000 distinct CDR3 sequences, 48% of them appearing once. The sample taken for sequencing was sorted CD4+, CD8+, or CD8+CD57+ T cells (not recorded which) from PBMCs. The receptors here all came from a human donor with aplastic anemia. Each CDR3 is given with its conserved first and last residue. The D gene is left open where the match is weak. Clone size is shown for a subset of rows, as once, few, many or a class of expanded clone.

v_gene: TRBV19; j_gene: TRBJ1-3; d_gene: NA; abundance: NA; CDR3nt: TGTGCCAGTTCACAACGGACCCAAGGAAACACCATATATTTT; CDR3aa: CASSQRTQGNTIYF
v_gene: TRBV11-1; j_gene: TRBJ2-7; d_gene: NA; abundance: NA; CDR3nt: TGTGCCAGCAGCCTTGCACGGGACAAATTCGACTACGAGCAGTACTTC; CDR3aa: CASSLARDKFDYEQYF
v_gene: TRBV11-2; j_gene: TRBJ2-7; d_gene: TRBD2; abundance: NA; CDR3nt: TGTGCCAGCAGCTTACGGGCGGGAGGGAGAGGGGTCGAGCAGTACTTC; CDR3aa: CASSLRAGGRGVEQYF
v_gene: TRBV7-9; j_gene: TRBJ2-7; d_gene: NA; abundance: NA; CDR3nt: TGTGCCAACAGCTTAGTAAGTCGTCCGGACGAGCAGTACTTC; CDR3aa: CANSLVSRPDEQYF
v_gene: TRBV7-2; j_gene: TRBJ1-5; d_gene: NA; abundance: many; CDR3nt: TGTGCCAGCAGCTTACGAGGAGATCAGCCCCAGCATTTT; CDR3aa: CASSLRGDQPQHF
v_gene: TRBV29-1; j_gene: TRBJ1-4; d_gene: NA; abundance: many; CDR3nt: TGCAGCGTTAATCCCCTAGGAGGGAATGAAAAACTGTTTTTT; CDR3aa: CSVNPLGGNEKLFF
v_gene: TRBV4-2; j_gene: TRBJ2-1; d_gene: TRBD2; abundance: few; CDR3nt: TGTGCCAGCAGCCACACCGGGACTAGCGGGGGAGATGAGCAGTTCTTC; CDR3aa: CASSHTGTSGGDEQFF
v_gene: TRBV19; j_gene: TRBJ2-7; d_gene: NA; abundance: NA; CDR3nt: TGTGCCAGTAGTATCTCCGGGCCCTCCTACGAGCAGTACTTC; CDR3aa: CASSISGPSYEQYF
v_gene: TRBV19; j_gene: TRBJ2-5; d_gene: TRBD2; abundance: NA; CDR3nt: TGTGCCAGTAGAACTAGCGGGAGGACCCAAGAGACCCAGTACTTC; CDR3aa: CASRTSGRTQETQYF
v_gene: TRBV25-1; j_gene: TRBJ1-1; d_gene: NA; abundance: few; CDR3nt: TGTGCCAGCAGTGAACATAAAGGGGGAATCTCGGGCGCTTTCTTT; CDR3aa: CASSEHKGGISGAFF
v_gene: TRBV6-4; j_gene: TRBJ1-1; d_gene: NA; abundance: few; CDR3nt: TGTGCCAGCAGTGAGTCAGGGGAACGCACTGAAGCTTTCTTT; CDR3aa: CASSESGERTEAFF
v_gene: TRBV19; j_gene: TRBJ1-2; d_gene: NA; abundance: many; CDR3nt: TGTGCCAGTAGTATTGGGGGGGGCGCTGACTATGGCTACACCTTC; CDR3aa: CASSIGGGADYGYTF
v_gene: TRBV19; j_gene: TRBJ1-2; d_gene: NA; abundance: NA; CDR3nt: TGTGCCAGTACAAAGACAGGACACGGCTACACCTTC; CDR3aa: CASTKTGHGYTF
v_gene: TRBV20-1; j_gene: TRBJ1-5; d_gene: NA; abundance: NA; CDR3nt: TGCAGTGCTAGAGCGCGGTACGGGAGCAATCAGCCCCAGCATTTT; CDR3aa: CSARARYGSNQPQHF
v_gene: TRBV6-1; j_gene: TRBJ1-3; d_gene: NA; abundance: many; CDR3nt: TGTGCCAGCACCCAAGCGGGGGGAAACACCATATATTTT; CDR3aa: CASTQAGGNTIYF
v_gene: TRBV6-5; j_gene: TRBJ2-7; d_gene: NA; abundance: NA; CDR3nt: TGTGCCAGCAGTTTTTCCGGGATCTCCTTCTACGAGCAGTACTTC; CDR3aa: CASSFSGISFYEQYF
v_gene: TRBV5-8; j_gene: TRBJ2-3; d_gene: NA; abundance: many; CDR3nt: TGTGCCAGCAGCTTGGGTAGGTCTAGCACAGATACGCAGTATTTT; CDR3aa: CASSLGRSSTDTQYF
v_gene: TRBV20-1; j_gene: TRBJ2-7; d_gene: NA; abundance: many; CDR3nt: TGCAGTGCCACCCAGGTCGGGGCCGGAAAATCTTACGAGCAGTACTTC; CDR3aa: CSATQVGAGKSYEQYF
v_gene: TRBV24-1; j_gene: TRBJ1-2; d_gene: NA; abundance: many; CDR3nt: TGTGCCACCAGTGACCCTCTGGGAGACTTCTATGGCTACACCTTC; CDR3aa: CATSDPLGDFYGYTF
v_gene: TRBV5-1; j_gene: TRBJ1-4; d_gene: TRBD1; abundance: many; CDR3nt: TGCGCCAGCAGAATGGGACAGACCAATGAAAAACTGTTTTTT; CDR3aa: CASRMGQTNEKLFF
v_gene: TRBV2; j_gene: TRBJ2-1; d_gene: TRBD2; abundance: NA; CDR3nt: TGTGCCAGCAAAAGCGGGACCTCGCGTGAGCAGTTCTTC; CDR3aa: CASKSGTSREQFF
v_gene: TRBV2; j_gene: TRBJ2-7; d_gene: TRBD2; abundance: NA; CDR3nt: TGTGCCAGCAGTTTACAACTAGCGGGAGACGAGCAGTACTTC; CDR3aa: CASSLQLAGDEQYF
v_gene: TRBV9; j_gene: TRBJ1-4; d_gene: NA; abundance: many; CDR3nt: TGTGCCAGCAGCGTAGGGGCACGGATTAATGAAAAACTGTTTTTT; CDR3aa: CASSVGARINEKLFF
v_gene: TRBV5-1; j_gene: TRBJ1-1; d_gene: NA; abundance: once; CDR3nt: TGCGCCAGCAGCACCCCGGGAAGCACTGAAGCTTTCTTT; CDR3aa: CASSTPGSTEAFF
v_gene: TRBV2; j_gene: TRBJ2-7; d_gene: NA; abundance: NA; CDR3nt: TGTGCCAGCAGCTACGAGCAGGGGAACTCCTACGAGCAGTACTTC; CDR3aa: CASSYEQGNSYEQYF